This TCR beta chain was retrieved from a study of CXCR3-negative and CXCR3-positive naive CD8 T cells. Whole-study results and caveats: In CXCR3-positive naive cells, the TRB CDR3s were more hydrophobic than in CXCR3-negative naive cells. TRBV-TRBJ usage was similar across naive CXCR3 subsets but distinct in memory cells.

Turning to this clonotype: As yet, its antigen is unknown.

This CDR3 contains 15 residues. CDR1 is SEHNR and CDR2 is FQNEAQ in the germline V gene (reference sequence). 5' RACE that incorporated UMI labels was used to prepare the TRB cDNA libraries. TCRdb re-called the 5' RACE reads and gives one entry per CDR3 protein, without DNA. The sample has some 150,000 distinct CDR3 sequences. The sequence was collected from a human donor in good health. Some clones in this sample may be carry-over from other donors' samples. The rearrangement links TRBV7-9 to TRBJ2-6; checking the TCRdb D call of TRBD1 is not possible without DNA. Material: naive CXCR3+ CD8+ T cells from blood. Indicated subset: CD45RO-CCR7+CD27+CD95- naive CD8+ T cells expressing CXCR3 (TNR3+). This CDR3 reads CASSPGPSGANVLTF.